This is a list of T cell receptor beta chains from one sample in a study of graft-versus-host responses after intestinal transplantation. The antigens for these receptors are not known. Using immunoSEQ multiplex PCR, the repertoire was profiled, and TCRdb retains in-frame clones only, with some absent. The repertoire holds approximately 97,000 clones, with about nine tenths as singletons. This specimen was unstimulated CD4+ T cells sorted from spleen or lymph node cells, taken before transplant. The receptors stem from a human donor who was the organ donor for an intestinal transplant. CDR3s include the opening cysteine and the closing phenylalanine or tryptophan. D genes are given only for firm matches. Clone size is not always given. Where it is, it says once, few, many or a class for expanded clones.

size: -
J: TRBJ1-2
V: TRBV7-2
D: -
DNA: TGTGCCAGCAGCCTTGGGAACGCAGGGCATGGCTACACCTTC
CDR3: CASSLGNAGHGYTF

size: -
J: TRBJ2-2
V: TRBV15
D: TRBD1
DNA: TGTGCCACCAGCAGACCTACCGGGACAGTCATCACCGGGGAGCTGTTTTTT
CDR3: CATSRPTGTVITGELFF

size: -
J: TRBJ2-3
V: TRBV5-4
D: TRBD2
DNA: TGTGCCAGCAGCTCGGGGGGTCGTCTAAGCACAGATACGCAGTATTTT
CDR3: CASSSGGRLSTDTQYF

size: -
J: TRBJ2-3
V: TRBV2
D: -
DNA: TGTGCCAGCAGTGAATCCGGGGATACGCAGTATTTT
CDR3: CASSESGDTQYF

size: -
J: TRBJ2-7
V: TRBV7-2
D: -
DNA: TGTGCCAGCAGCGGTCAAACAGGTACCTACGAGCAGTACTTC
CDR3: CASSGQTGTYEQYF

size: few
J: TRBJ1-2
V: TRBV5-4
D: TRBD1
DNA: TGTGCCAGCAGCCGGACAGGCTATGGCTACACCTTC
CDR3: CASSRTGYGYTF

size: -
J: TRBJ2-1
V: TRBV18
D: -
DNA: TGTGCCAGCTCACCACCCTCTAATGAGCAGTTCTTC
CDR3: CASSPPSNEQFF

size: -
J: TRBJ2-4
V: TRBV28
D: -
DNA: TGTGCCAGCAGTTTGGCGGGGGCCAAAAACATTCAGTACTTC
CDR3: CASSLAGAKNIQYF

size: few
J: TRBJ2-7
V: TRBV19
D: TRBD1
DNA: TGTGCCAGTAGTACACAGGGGGGTCGCTACGAGCAGTACTTC
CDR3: CASSTQGGRYEQYF

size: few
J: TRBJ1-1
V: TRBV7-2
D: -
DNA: TGTGCCAGCAGCTTAGAAGGTGGGCCCAACACTGAAGCTTTCTTT
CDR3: CASSLEGGPNTEAFF

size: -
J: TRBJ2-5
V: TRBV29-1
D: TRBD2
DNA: TGCAGCGTTGCTGGAACGGGCAGGGAGGGGGAGACCCAGTACTTC
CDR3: CSVAGTGREGETQYF

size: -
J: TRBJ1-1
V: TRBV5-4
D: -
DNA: TGTGCCAGCAGCTTGCAGGGGAACACTGAAGCTTTCTTT
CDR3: CASSLQGNTEAFF

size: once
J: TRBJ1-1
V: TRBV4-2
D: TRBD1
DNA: TGTGCCAGCAGCCCGCCAGGACAGGGGGGCTCGGCTTTCTTT
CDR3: CASSPPGQGGSAFF

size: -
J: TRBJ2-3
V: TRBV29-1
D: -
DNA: TGCAGCGTTGCGGTGGTAGACGGCGGTACGCAGTATTTT
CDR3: CSVAVVDGGTQYF

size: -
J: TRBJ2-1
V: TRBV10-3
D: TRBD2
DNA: TGTGCCATCAGTGGGACTAGCAGCTCCTACAATGAGCAGTTCTTC
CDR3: CAISGTSSSYNEQFF

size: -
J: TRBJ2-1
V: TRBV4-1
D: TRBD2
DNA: TGCGCCAGCAGCCGACTAGCGGGGATCTCCTACAATGAGCAGTTCTTC
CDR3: CASSRLAGISYNEQFF

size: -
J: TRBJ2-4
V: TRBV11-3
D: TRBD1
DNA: TGTGCCAGCAGCCTGGGACAGGGATACATTCAGTACTTC
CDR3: CASSLGQGYIQYF

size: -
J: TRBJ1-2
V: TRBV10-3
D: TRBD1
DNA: TGTGCCATCAGTTCGGACAGGAACTATGGCTACACCTTC
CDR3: CAISSDRNYGYTF

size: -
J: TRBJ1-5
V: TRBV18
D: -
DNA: TGTGCCAGCTCATCCCAAAATCAGCCCCAGCATTTT
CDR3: CASSSQNQPQHF

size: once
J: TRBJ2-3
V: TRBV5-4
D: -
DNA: TGTGCCAGCAGCAGCGAGAGGGAGTTCACCCTCACAGATACGCAGTATTTT
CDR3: CASSSEREFTLTDTQYF

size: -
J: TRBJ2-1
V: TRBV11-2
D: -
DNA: TGTGCCAGCAGCTTAGGGGCAACCTACAATGAGCAGTTCTTC
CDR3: CASSLGATYNEQFF

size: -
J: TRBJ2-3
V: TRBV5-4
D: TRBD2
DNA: TGTGCCAGCAGCTTGGGACTAGCGCGCACAGATACGCAGTATTTT
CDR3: CASSLGLARTDTQYF

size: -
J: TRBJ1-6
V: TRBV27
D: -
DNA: TGTGCCAGCAGTTTAACTGCAGGATGGAATTCACCCCTCCACTTT
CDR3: CASSLTAGWNSPLHF

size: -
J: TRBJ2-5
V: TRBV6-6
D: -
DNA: TGTGCCAGCAGATTGGGGGGGCCCCGAGGGGAGACCCAGTACTTC
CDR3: CASRLGGPRGETQYF